This TCR beta chain was sequenced during a study of OX40 agonist ivuxolimab in advanced cancers. Study observations and caveats: Blood T cells, both CD4+ and CD8+, expanded clonally by week 6 at 0.1 to 3.0 mg/kg.

Trimming pared 0 bases from V and 5 bases from J, leaving 16 bases between. The germline V gene encodes CDR1 LNHNV and CDR2 YYDKDF (reference sequence). The CDR3 totals 16 residues. A note on this clone: The antigen remains undetermined.

The method was immunoSEQ multiplex PCR; TCRdb's version includes in-frame clones alone and lacks a portion of them. The data hold more than 50,000 clones, with roughly three quarters observed a single time. The sequence was obtained from an adult with an advanced solid tumor such as melanoma, head and neck, liver or kidney cancer. Sample: CD4+ or CD8+ T cells sorted from blood, taken in a trial of the OX40 agonist ivuxolimab. The chain carries TRBV15 and TRBJ1-2; unclear D gene. The CDR3 loop reads CATSRELAARPYGYTF. For the CDR3, the DNA is TGTGCCACCAGCAGAGAGCTGGCAGCCCGGCCTTATGGCTACACCTTC. The whole variable domain, filled in from reference TRBV15 and TRBJ1-2, reads DAMVIQNPRYQVTQFGKPVTLSCSQTLNHNVMYWYQQKSSQAPKLLFHYYDKDFNNEADTPDNFQSRRPNTSFCFLDIRSPGLGDTAMYLCATSRELAARPYGYTFGSGTRLTVV.